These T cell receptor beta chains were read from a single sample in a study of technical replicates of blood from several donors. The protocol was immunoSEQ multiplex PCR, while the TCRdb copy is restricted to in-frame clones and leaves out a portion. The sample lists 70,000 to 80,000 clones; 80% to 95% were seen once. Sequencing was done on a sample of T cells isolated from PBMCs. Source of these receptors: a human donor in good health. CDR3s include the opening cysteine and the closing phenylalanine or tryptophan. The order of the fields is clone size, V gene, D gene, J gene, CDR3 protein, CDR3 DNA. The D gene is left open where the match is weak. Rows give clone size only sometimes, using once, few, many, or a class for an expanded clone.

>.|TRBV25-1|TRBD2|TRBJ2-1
CASVGLAGEVKVF
TGTGCCAGTGTGGGACTAGCGGGAGAGGTAAAGGTCTTC
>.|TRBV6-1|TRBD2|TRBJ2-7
CASSVPRTSGDNYEQYF
TGTGCCAGCAGTGTACCCCGGACTAGCGGAGACAACTACGAGCAGTACTTC
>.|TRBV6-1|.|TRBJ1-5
CASSELGRVGQPQHF
TGTGCCAGCAGTGAATTGGGCAGGGTTGGTCAGCCCCAGCATTTT
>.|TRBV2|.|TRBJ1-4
CARGTNVYEKLFF
TGTGCCAGAGGGACAAACGTATATGAAAAACTGTTTTTT
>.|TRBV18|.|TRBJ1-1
CASSADRLNTEAFF
TGTGCCAGCTCAGCCGACAGGCTGAACACTGAAGCTTTCTTT
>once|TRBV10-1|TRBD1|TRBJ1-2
CASSDPDRVHGYTF
TGCGCCAGCAGTGACCCGGACAGGGTTCACGGCTACACCTTC
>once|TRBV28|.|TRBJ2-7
CASTEHYEQYF
TGTGCCAGCACGGAGCACTACGAGCAGTACTTC
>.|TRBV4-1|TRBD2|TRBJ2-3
CASSLTSGATDTQYF
TGCGCCAGCAGCCTTACTAGCGGGGCCACAGATACGCAGTATTTT
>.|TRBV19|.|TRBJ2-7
CASSIVAEGLIPYEQYF
TGTGCCAGTAGTATAGTGGCGGAGGGACTCATACCCTACGAGCAGTACTTC
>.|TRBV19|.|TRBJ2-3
CASSITGQGDTQYF
TGTGCCAGTAGTATAACAGGGCAGGGAGATACGCAGTATTTT
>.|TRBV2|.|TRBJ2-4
CARTVKNIQYF
TGTGCCAGGACAGTGAAAAACATTCAGTACTTC
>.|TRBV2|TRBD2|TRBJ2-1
CASGQTSGRISYNEQFF
TGTGCCAGCGGACAGACTAGCGGGAGGATCTCCTACAATGAGCAGTTCTTC
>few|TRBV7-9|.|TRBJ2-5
CASSPGTPLETQYF
TGTGCCAGCAGCCCCGGGACACCGTTAGAGACCCAGTACTTC
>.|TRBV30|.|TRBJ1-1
CAWSHWNTEAFF
TGTGCCTGGAGCCATTGGAACACTGAAGCTTTCTTT
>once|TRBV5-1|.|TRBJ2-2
CATSGTPNTGELFF
TGCGCCACTTCCGGGACACCGAACACCGGGGAGCTGTTTTTT
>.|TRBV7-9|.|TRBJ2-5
CASSSSPQETQYF
TGTGCCAGCAGCTCTAGCCCCCAAGAGACCCAGTACTTC
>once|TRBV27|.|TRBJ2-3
CASSASWTITDTQYF
TGTGCCAGCAGTGCCTCCTGGACTATCACAGATACGCAGTATTTT
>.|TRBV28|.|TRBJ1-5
CASSFIPLGGPRPQHF
TGTGCCAGCAGTTTCATACCCCTGGGGGGGCCGCGGCCCCAGCATTTT
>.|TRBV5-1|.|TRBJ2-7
CASSLAYEQYF
TGCGCCAGCAGCTTAGCTTACGAGCAGTACTTC
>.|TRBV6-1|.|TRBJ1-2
CASSEDGTPGYGYTF
TGTGCCAGCAGTGAAGACGGGACTCCTGGCTATGGCTACACCTTC
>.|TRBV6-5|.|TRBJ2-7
CASSYFNRAYEQYF
TGTGCCAGCAGTTACTTCAACAGGGCCTACGAGCAGTACTTC
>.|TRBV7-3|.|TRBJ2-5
CASSFGGYPRRETQYF
TGTGCCAGCAGCTTTGGGGGGTACCCCCGTCGGGAGACCCAGTACTTC
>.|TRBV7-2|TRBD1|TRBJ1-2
CASSSSGTAYGYTF
TGTGCCAGCAGCTCATCGGGGACAGCCTATGGCTACACCTTC
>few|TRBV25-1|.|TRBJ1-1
CASSLAQNTEAFF
TGTGCCAGCAGTTTAGCCCAGAACACTGAAGCTTTCTTT
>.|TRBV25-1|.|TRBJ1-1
CASSAFPNTEAFF
TGTGCCAGCAGCGCGTTCCCGAACACTGAAGCTTTCTTT
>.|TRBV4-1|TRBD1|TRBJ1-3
CASSLDRGPGNTIYF
TGCGCCAGCAGCCTAGACAGGGGGCCTGGAAACACCATATATTTT
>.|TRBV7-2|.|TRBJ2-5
CASIPGVEETQYF
TGTGCCAGCATCCCCGGAGTGGAAGAGACCCAGTACTTC
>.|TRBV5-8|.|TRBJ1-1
CASSLAGGNTEAFF
TGTGCCAGCAGCTTGGCCGGCGGGAACACTGAAGCTTTCTTT
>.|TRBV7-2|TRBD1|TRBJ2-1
CASSKWTGAYNEQFF
TGTGCCAGCAGCAAGTGGACAGGGGCTTACAATGAGCAGTTCTTC
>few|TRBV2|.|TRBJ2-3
CASLETRSTDTQYF
TGTGCCAGCCTTGAGACAAGAAGCACAGATACGCAGTATTTT
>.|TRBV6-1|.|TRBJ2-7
CASTLQRSRYEQYF
TGTGCCAGCACCCTCCAGCGCAGCCGCTACGAGCAGTACTTC
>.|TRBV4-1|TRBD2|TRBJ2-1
CASSRSGGLSNEQFF
TGCGCCAGCAGCCGCAGCGGGGGGCTTAGCAATGAGCAGTTCTTC
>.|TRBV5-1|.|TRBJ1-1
CASSLEVRGSTEAFF
TGCGCCAGCAGCTTGGAGGTCCGGGGTTCCACTGAAGCTTTCTTT
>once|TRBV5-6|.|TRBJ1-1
CASSGRRAEAFF
TGTGCCAGCAGCGGTAGGCGGGCTGAAGCTTTCTTT
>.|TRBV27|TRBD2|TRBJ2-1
CASSGRAEYNEQFF
TGTGCCAGTAGCGGGAGGGCCGAGTACAATGAGCAGTTCTTC
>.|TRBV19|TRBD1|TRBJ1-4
CASTSYTGVTNEKLFF
TGTGCCAGTACTTCTTACACAGGGGTAACTAATGAAAAACTGTTTTTT
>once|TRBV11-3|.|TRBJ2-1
CASSLQGPSNEQFF
TGTGCCAGCAGCTTGCAGGGTCCCTCCAATGAGCAGTTCTTC
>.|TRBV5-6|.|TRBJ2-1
CASRINGGYNEQFF
TGTGCCAGCAGGATTAACGGGGGCTACAATGAGCAGTTCTTC
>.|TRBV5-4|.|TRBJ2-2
CASSSNTGELFF
TGTGCCAGCAGCTCTAACACCGGGGAGCTGTTTTTT
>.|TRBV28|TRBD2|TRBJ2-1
CASSFSIRTSGGSVHNEQFF
TGTGCCAGCAGTTTCTCTATCCGTACTAGCGGGGGTTCGGTCCACAATGAGCAGTTCTTC
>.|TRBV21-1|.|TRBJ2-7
CASSKAYTGHEQYF
TGTGCCAGCAGCAAAGCCTACACAGGTCACGAGCAGTACTTC
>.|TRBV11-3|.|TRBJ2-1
CASSFAGSSYNEQFF
TGTGCCAGCAGCTTTGCGGGAAGCTCCTACAATGAGCAGTTCTTC
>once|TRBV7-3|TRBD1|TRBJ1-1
CASSETGYTEAFF
TGTGCCAGCAGCGAGACAGGGTACACTGAAGCTTTCTTT
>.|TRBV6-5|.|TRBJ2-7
CASSWGHEQYF
TGTGCCAGCAGTTGGGGGCACGAGCAGTACTTC
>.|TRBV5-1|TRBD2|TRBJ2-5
CASSAGTSGQETQYF
TGCGCCAGCAGCGCCGGGACTAGCGGGCAAGAGACCCAGTACTTC